A single T cell receptor (beta chain) is shown here with its context. The antigen it binds to is not known. Per-base qualities were not stored, and no clone one base away is much larger. Collaborating institutions collected whole blood in K2EDTA tubes following their own protocols. Collaborator samples were shipped for TCRbeta analysis as frozen whole blood, isolated PBMCs, or DNA extracted from either sample type. TCRbeta CDR3 regions were amplified from genomic DNA using the immunoSEQ Assay, a bias-controlled multiplex PCR. The authors' pipeline ran thus. Nucleated cell counts per sample were estimated from amplification of reference gene primers within the assay. Sequence reads were collapsed and filtered to measure the absolute abundance of every unique TCRbeta CDR3 rearrangement. Productive Simpson clonality was computed per sample as the square root of Simpson's diversity index over productive rearrangements. Sourced from immuneACCESS, this table was stored by TCRdb with only in-frame sequences that have V and J called. A share of the clones is absent; for the studies checked, an unresolved V gene accounts for under half, and the remainder has no known explanation. V and J calls and clone size follow that table, whereas D and trimming were derived from the DNA. In this sample the table shows about 72,000 clones, about nine tenths of which occur a single time. 11% of the sample is held by the ten biggest clonotypes.

Inclusive of the bounding cysteine and phenylalanine, the CDR3 is 14 residues long. Only the CDR3 region is kept as DNA, spanning 42 bases read in frame from base 1. CDR1 and CDR2, per the germline V gene, are SGHVS and FQNEAQ. Trimming takes 0 bases from V and 5 bases from J, and the germline ends sit 8 bases apart. These data belong to a study of blood T cell repertoires in COVID-19 (dated by TCRdb to about 2020). At the level of the whole study: Samples from collaborators originated in the United States, Italy and Spain and spanned both the acute and convalescent phases of COVID-19. A freely available public database, intended as a resource for researchers studying the immune response to SARS-CoV-2, is where the repertoires were released. The sample metadata nearly always contained a de-identified subject ID, COVID-19 status, age in years and sex. Subjects who had been exposed to COVID-19, were actively infected with it, or had recovered from it provided the deeply sampled blood TCRbeta repertoires that made up the dataset. The samples were drawn from the first 160 participants of the ongoing ImmuneRACE study and from some 1,300 subjects provided by 6 global collaborators. The prospective study material was composed of cDNA or gDNA derived from T cells, B-cell-depleted T cells, or PBMCs. HLA class I and class II types, where available, came from metadata supplied by the sample provider rather than from assay-based typing. What the study reported, not specific to this receptor: How much clinical and demographic metadata was included differed by source and by participant, and the metadata was provided uncurated.

The chain links TRBV7-8 with TRBJ1-3; a confident D gene designation cannot be given. The sequencing input was peripheral blood. This receptor was obtained from a man in his 70s with active or convalescent COVID-19. The DNA sequence is given as TGTGCCAGCAGCTTAGCAGGAGGGCGAAACACCATATATTTT. This gives the protein CASSLAGGRNTIYF.